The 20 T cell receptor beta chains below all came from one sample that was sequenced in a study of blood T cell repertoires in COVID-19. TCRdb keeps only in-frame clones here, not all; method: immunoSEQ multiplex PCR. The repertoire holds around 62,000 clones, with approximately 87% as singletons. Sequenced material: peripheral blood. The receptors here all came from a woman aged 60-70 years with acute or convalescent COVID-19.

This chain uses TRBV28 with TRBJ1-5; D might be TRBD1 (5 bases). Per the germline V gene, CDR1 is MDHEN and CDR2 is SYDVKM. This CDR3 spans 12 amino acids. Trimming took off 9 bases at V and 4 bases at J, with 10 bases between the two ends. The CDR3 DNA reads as TGTGCCAGTCTGGGGGGTAATCAGCCCCAGCATTTT. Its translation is CASLGGNQPQHF. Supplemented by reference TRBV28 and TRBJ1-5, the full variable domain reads DVKVTQSSRYLVKRTGEKVFLECVQDMDHENMFWYRQDPGLGLRLIYFSYDVKMKEKGDIPEGYSVSREKKERFSLILESASTNQTSMYLCASLGGNQPQHFGDGTRLSIL.

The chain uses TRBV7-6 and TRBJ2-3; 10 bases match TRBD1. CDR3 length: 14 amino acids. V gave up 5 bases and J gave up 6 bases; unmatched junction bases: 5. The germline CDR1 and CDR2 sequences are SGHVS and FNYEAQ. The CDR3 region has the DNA TGTGCCAGCAGCCAGACAGGGGGCGCGGATACGCAGTATTTT. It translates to CASSQTGGADTQYF.

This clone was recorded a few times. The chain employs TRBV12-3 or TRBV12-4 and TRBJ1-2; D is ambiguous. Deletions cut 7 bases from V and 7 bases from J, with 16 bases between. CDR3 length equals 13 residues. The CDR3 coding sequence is TGTGCCAGCACCCCGGACTCTTTAGGTGGCTACACCTTC. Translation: CASTPDSLGGYTF.

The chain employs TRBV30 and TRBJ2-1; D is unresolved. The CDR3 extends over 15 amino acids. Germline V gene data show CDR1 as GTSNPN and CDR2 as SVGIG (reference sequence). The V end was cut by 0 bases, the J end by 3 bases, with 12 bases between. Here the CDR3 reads CAWSVLRLNYNEQFF. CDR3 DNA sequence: TGTGCCTGGAGTGTACTCAGGCTAAACTACAATGAGCAGTTCTTC.

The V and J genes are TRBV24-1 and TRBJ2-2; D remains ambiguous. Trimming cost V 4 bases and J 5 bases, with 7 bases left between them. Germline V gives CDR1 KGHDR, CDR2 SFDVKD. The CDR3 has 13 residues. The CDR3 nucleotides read TGTGCCACCAGTGACCCCTATACCGGGGAGCTGTTTTTT. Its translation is CATSDPYTGELFF.

The CDR3 nucleotides read TGTGCCAGTAGTATGAGGCATGTAGAAGCTTTCTTT. Its translation: CASSMRHVEAFF. The rearrangement joins TRBV19 to TRBJ1-1; no reliable D call. Germline V gene lookup returns CDR1 LNHDA and CDR2 SQIVND (reference sequence). CDR3 size: 12 residues. Trimming pared 3 bases from V and 8 bases from J, leaving 10 bases between.

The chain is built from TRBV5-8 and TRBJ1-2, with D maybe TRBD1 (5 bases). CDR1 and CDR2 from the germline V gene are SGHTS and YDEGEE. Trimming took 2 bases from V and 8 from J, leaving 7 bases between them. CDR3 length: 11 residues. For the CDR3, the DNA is TGTGCCAGCAGCTTAAGGGGCGGCTACACCTTC. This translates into CASSLRGGYTF.

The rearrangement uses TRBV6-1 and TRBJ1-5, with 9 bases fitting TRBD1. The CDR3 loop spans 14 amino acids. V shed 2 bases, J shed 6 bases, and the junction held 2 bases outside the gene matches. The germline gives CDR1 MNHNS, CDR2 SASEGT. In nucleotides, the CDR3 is TGTGCCAGCAGTGAAACAGGGGGCCCTCAGCCCCAGCATTTT. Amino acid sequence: CASSETGGPQPQHF.

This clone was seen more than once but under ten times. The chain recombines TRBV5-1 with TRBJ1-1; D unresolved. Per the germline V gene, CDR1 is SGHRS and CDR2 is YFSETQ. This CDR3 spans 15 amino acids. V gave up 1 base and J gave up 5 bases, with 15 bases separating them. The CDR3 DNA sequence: TGCGCCAGCAGCTTGATAGGAGGGCAGCAAACTGAAGCTTTCTTT. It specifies CASSLIGGQQTEAFF.

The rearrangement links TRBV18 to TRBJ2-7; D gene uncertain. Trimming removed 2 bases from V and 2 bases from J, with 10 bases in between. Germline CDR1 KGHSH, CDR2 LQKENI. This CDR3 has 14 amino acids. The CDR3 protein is CASSPEAATYEQYV. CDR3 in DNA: TGTGCCAGCTCACCAGAGGCAGCCACCTACGAGCAGTACGTC.

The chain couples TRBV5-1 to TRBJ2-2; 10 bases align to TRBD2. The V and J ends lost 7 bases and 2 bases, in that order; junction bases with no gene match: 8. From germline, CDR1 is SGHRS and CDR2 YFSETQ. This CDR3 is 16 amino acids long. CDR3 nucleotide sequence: TGCGCCAGCCAGCGGATAGCGGGGGGAAACACCGGGGAGCTGTTTTTT. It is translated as CASQRIAGGNTGELFF.

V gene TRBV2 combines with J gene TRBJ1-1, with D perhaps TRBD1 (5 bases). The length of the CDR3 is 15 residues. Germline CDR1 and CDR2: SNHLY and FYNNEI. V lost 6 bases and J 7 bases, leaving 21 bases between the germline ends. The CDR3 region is CASRGPGGDPLEAFF. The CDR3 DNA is TGTGCCAGCAGGGGGCCGGGGGGTGATCCCCTTGAAGCTTTCTTT.

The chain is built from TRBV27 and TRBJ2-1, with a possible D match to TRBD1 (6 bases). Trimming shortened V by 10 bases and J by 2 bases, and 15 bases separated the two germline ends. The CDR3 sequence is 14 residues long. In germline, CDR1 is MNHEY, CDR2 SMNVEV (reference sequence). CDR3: CATTEQGPYNEQFF. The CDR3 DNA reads TGTGCCACAACGGAACAGGGTCCCTACAATGAGCAGTTCTTC.

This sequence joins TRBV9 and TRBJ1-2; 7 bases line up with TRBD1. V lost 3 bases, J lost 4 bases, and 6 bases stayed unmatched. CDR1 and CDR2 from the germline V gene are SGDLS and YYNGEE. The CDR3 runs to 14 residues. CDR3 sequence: CASSASGGFYGYTF. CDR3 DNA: TGTGCCAGCAGCGCGTCAGGGGGGTTCTATGGCTACACCTTC.

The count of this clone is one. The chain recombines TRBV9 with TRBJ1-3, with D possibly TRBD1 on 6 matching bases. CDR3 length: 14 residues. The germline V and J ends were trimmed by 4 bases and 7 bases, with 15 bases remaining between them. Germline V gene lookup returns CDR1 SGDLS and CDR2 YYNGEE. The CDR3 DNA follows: TGTGCCAGCAGCCCGGGACACTCTCGGAACACCATATATTTT. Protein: CASSPGHSRNTIYF.

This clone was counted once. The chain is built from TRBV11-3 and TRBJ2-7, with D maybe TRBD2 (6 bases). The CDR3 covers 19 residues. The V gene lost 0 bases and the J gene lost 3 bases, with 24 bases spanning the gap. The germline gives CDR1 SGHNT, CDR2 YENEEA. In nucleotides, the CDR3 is TGTGCCAGCAGCTTAGATCGGGAGCCCTTGAGAGACAAATTCTACGAGCAGTACGTC. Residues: CASSLDREPLRDKFYEQYV.

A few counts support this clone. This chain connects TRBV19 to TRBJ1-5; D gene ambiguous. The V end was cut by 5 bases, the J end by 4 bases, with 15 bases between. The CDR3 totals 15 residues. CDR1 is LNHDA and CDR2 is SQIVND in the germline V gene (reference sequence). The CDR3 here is CASSEPGRNNQPQHF. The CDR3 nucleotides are TGTGCCAGTAGTGAGCCCGGGAGAAATAATCAGCCCCAGCATTTT. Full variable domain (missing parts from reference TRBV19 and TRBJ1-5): DGGITQSPKYLFRKEGQNVTLSCEQNLNHDAMYWYRQDPGQGLRLIYYSQIVNDFQKGDIAEGYSVSREKKESFPLTVTSAQKNPTAFYLCASSEPGRNNQPQHFGDGTRLSIL.

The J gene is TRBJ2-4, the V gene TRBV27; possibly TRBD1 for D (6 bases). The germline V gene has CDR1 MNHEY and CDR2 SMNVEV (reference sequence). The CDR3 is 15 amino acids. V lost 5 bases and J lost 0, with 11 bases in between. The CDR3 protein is CASSLQGLAKNIQYF. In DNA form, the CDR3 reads TGTGCCAGCAGTCTACAGGGCCTAGCCAAAAACATTCAGTACTTC.

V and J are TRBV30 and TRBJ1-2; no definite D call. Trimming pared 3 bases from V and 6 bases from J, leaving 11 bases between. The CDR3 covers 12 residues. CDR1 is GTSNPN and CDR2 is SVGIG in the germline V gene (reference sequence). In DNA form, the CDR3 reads TGTGCCTGGAGCCCCCCAATCAATGGCTACACCTTC. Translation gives CAWSPPINGYTF.

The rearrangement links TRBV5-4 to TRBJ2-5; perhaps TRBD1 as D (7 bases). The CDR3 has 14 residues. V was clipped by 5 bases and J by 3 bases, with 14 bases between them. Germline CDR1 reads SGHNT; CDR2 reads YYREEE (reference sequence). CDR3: CASREGQTKETQYF. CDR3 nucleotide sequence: TGTGCCAGCAGGGAGGGACAGACCAAAGAGACCCAGTACTTC.